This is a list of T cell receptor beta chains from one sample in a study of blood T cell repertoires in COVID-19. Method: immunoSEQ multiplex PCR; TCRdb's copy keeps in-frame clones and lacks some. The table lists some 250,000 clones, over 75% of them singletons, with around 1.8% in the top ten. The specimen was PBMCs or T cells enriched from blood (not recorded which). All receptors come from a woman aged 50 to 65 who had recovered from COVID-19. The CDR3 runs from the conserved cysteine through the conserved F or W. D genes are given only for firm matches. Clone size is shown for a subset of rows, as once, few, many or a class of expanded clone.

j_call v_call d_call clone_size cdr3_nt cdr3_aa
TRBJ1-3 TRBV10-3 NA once TGTGCCATCATGGCGGGGTCTGGAAACACCATATATTTT CAIMAGSGNTIYF
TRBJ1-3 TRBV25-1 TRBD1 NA TGTGCCAGCAGTGGACAGGGGGTAGGAAACACCATATATTTT CASSGQGVGNTIYF
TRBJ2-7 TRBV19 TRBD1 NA TGTGCCAGTAGTATAGGGACAGGGGGCATCGACGAGCAGTACTTC CASSIGTGGIDEQYF
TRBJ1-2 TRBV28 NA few TGTGCCAGCAGTACACTCAGGGAGGCTAACTATGGCTACACCTTC CASSTLREANYGYTF
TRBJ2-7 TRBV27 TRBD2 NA TGTGCCAGCAGTTTAGGACTAGCGGGGGAGCAGTACTTC CASSLGLAGEQYF
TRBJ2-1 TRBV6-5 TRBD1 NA TGTGCCAGCAGTTACTCCGGGACAGCTGGAGAGCAGTTCTTC CASSYSGTAGEQFF
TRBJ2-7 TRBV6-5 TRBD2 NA TGTGCCAGCAGTTCGGGGGGGGTGTCCTACGAGCAGTACTTC CASSSGGVSYEQYF
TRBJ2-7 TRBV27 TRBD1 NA TGTGCCAGCAGTTTAGTGGGACAGGGGGCAAAGCAGTACTTC CASSLVGQGAKQYF
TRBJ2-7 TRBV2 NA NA TGTGCCAGCAGTGTGAGGGGGGGAAACTACGAGCAGTACTTC CASSVRGGNYEQYF
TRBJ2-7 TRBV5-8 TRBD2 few TGTGCCAGCACCCTAAGCGGGGGCTACGAGCAGTACTTC CASTLSGGYEQYF
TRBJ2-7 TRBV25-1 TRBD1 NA TGTGCCAGCAGTCCCGGGACAGCTAGCACCTACGAGCAGTACTTC CASSPGTASTYEQYF
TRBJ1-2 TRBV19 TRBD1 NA TGTGCCAGTAGACAGGGGGCGTATGGCTACACCTTC CASRQGAYGYTF
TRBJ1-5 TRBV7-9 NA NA TGTGCCAGCAGCCCAGGAAGGAATCAGCCCCAGCATTTT CASSPGRNQPQHF
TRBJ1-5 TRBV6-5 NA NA TGTGCCAGCAGTATCTTAGGGGCAGGCAATCAGCCCCAGCATTTT CASSILGAGNQPQHF
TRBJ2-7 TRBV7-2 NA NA TGTGCCAGCAGCTCGTACTCCTACGAGCAGTACTTC CASSSYSYEQYF
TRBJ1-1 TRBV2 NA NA TGTGCCAGCAGCCCTGCCCCGGGACAACTTGAAGCTTTCTTT CASSPAPGQLEAFF
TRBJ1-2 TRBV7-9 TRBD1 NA TGTGCCAGCAGCCTCACAACAGGGGGCGCGTACTATGGCTACACCTTC CASSLTTGGAYYGYTF
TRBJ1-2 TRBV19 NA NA TGTGCCAGTAACCGCTTAAGCCTTAACTATGGCTACACCTTC CASNRLSLNYGYTF
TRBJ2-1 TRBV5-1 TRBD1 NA TGCGCCAGCAGCCTTAGGACAGGGGCTTACAATGAGCAGTTCTTC CASSLRTGAYNEQFF
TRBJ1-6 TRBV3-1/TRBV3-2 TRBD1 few TGTGCCAGCAGCCAAAATTGGCAGGGGGCCTCACCCCTCCACTTT CASSQNWQGASPLHF
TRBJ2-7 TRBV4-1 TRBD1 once TGCGCCAGCAGCCAGTCGGACAGGACGACCTACGAGCAGTACTTC CASSQSDRTTYEQYF
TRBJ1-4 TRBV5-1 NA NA TGCGCCAGCAGCCCCGGGTCAAGGACAAAAGGTAGTGAAAAACTGTTTTTT CASSPGSRTKGSEKLFF
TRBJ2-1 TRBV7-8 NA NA TGTGCCAGCAGCTTGGGCCTTTACAATGAGCAGTTCTTC CASSLGLYNEQFF
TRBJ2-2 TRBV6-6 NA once TGTGCCAGCAGTCAACCCTGGGGGGCAGGGGGAAACACCGGGGAGCTGTTTTTT CASSQPWGAGGNTGELFF
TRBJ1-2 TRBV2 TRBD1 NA TGTGCCAGCAGTCTAGGACAGGGGGTATCTGGCTACACCTTC CASSLGQGVSGYTF
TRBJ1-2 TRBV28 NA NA TGTGCCAGCAGTTTGGAGAGCTATGGCTACACCTTC CASSLESYGYTF
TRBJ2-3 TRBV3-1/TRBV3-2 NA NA TGTGCCAGCAGCCAAGGGGGCGGCTTCACAGATACGCAGTATTTT CASSQGGGFTDTQYF
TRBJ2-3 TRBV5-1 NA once TGCGCCAGCAGCTTGGCTGCGTCCACAGATACGCAGTATTTT CASSLAASTDTQYF
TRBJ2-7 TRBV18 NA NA TGTGCCAGCTCACCACAACCGGCGGAATTCTCCTACGAGCAGTACTTC CASSPQPAEFSYEQYF